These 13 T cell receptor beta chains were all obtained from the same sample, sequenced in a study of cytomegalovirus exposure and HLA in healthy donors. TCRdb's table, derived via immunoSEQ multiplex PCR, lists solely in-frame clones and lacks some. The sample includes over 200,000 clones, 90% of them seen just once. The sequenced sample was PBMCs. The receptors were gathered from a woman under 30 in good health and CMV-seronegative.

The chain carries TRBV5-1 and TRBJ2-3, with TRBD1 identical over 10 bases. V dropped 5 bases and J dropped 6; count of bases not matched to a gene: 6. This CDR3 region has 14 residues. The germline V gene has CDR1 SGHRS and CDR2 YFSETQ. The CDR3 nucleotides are TGCGCCAGCAGACTAGGACAGGGGGAGGATACGCAGTATTTT. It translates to CASRLGQGEDTQYF.

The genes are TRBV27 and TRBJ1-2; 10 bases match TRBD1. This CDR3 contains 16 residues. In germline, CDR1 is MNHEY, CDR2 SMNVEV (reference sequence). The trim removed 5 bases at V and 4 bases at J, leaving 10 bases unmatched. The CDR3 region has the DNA TGTGCCAGCAGTCCGAGCGAGGGGACAGGGGCCTATGGCTACACCTTC. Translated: CASSPSEGTGAYGYTF.

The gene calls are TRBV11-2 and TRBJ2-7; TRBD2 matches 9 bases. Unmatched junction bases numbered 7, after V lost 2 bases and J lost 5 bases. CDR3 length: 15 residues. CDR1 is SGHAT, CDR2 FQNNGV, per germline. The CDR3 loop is CASSLRGTSINEQYF. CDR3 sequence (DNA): TGTGCCAGCAGCTTAAGAGGGACTAGCATCAACGAGCAGTACTTC.

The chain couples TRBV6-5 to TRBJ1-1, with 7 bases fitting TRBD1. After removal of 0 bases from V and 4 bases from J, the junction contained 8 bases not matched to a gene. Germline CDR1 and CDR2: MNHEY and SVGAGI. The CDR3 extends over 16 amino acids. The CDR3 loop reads CASSYSAQGWRTEAFF. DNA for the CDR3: TGTGCCAGCAGTTACTCGGCACAGGGGTGGCGCACTGAAGCTTTCTTT.

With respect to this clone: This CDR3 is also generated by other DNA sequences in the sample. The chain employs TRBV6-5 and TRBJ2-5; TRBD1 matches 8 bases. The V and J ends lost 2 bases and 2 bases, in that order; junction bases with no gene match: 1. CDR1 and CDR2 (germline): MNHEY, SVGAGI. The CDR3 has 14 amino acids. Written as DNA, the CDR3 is TGTGCCAGCAGTTACGGGACAGGACAAGAGACCCAGTACTTC. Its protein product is CASSYGTGQETQYF.

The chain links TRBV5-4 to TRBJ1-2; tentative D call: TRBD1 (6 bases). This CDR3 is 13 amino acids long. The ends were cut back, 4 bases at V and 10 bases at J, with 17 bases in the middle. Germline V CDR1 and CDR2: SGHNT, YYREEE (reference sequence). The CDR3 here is CASSIPGARDYTF. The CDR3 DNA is TGTGCCAGCAGCATACCAGGGGCGAGAGACTACACCTTC.

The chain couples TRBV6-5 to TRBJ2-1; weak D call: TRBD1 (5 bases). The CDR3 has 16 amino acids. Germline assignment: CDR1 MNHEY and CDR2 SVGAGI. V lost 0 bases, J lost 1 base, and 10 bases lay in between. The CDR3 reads CASSYSRAVSYNEQFF. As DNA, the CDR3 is TGTGCCAGCAGTTACTCCAGGGCCGTGTCCTACAATGAGCAGTTCTTC.

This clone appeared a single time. The CDR3 loop reads CASSQEPGTPYNEQFF. The CDR3, as DNA: TGTGCCAGCAGCCAGGAACCCGGGACACCCTACAATGAGCAGTTCTTC. The chain is built from TRBV7-9 and TRBJ2-1; possible D gene TRBD1, 6 bases. The CDR3 is 16 amino acids. Trimming pared 5 bases from V and 2 bases from J, leaving 16 bases between. In germline, CDR1 is SEHNR, CDR2 FQNEAQ (reference sequence). The whole variable domain, filled in from reference TRBV7-9 and TRBJ2-1, reads DTGVSQNPRHKITKRGQNVTFRCDPISEHNRLYWYRQTLGQGPEFLTYFQNEAQLEKSRLLSDRFSAERPKGSFSTLEIQRTEQGDSAMYLCASSQEPGTPYNEQFFGPGTRLTVL.

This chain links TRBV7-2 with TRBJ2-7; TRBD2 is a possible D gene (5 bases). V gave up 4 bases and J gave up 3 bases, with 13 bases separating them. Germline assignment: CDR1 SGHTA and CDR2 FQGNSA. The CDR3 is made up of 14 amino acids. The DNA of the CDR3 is TGTGCCAGCAGCTCCCCCTTTCGGGGCTACGAGCAGTACTTC. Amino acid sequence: CASSSPFRGYEQYF. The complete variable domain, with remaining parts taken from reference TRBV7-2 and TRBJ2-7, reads GAGVSQSPSNKVTEKGKDVELRCDPISGHTALYWYRQSLGQGLEFLIYFQGNSAPDKSGLPSDRFSAERTGGSVSTLTIQRTQQEDSAVYLCASSSPFRGYEQYFGPGTRLTVT.

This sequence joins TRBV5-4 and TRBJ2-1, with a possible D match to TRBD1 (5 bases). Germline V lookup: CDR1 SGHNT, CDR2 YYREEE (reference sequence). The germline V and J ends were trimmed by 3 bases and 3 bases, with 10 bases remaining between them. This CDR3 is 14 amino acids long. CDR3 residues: CASSSSGNYNEQFF. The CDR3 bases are TGTGCCAGCAGCTCATCAGGGAACTACAATGAGCAGTTCTTC. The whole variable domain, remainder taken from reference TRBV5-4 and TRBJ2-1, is ETGVTQSPTHLIKTRGQQVTLRCSSQSGHNTVSWYQQALGQGPQFIFQYYREEENGRGNFPPRFSGLQFPNYSSELNVNALELDDSALYLCASSSSGNYNEQFFGPGTRLTVL.

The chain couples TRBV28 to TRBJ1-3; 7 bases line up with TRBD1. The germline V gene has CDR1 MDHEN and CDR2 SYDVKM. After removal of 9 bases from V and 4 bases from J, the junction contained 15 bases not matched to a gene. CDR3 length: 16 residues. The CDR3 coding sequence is TGTGCCAGTCGGAACTGGCTACGGGACAGCGGAAACACCATATATTTT. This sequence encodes CASRNWLRDSGNTIYF. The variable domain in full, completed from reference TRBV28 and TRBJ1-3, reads DVKVTQSSRYLVKRTGEKVFLECVQDMDHENMFWYRQDPGLGLRLIYFSYDVKMKEKGDIPEGYSVSREKKERFSLILESASTNQTSMYLCASRNWLRDSGNTIYFGEGSWLTVV.

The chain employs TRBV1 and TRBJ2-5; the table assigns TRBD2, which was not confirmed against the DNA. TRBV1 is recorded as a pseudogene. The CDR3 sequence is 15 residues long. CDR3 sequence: CTSSQVRGRQETQYF. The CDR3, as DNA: TGCACCAGCAGCCAAGTTCGCGGGAGGCAAGAGACCCAGTACTTC.

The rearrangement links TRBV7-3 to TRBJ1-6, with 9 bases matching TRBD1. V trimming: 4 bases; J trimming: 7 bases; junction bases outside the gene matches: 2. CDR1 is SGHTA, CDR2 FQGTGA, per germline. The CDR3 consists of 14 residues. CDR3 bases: TGTGCCAGCAGCTCTACAGGGGGCAATTCACCCCTCCACTTT. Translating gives CASSSTGGNSPLHF.